Listed below are T cell receptor beta chains from one sample, sequenced in a study of cytomegalovirus exposure and HLA in healthy donors. The method was immunoSEQ multiplex PCR; TCRdb's version includes in-frame clones alone and lacks a portion of them. The sample holds under 200,000 clones, about four fifths seen once. The sample consisted of PBMCs. Receptors were obtained from a man in his forties in good health and CMV-seropositive. The CDR3 runs from the conserved cysteine through the conserved F or W. A D gene is named only where the DNA matches it firmly. Rows may omit the clone size; those that give it use once, few, many or a size class.

J | size | V | D | DNA | CDR3
TRBJ2-3 | . | TRBV5-1 | TRBD1 | TGCGCCAGCAGCTTGGGACAGGGGGTGGGGAGCACAGATACGCAGTATTTT | CASSLGQGVGSTDTQYF
TRBJ1-3 | . | TRBV6-5 | . | TGTGCCAGCAGTGAATGGGGCTTTGGAAACACCATATATTTT | CASSEWGFGNTIYF
TRBJ2-7 | few | TRBV6-5 | TRBD2 | TGTGCCAGCAGTTACGAGCCGGGAGGGCCGGGAGAGCAGTACTTC | CASSYEPGGPGEQYF
TRBJ2-3 | few | TRBV6-6 | . | TGTGCCAGCAGTTATGGGGACACCTACTACACAGATACGCAGTATTTT | CASSYGDTYYTDTQYF
TRBJ2-4 | . | TRBV21-1 | . | TGTGCCAGCAGCAAATGGAGGGGCAGGGTGCACTTC | CASSKWRGRVHF
TRBJ1-1 | . | TRBV18 | . | TGTGCCAGCTCACCTCGCAGGGACATGAACACTGAAGCTTTCTTT | CASSPRRDMNTEAFF
TRBJ2-4 | few | TRBV18 | TRBD2 | TGTGCCAGCTCACCACCACTAGCGGCGACCAAAAACATTCAGTACTTC | CASSPPLAATKNIQYF
TRBJ2-7 | once | TRBV19 | TRBD2 | TGTGCCAGTAGTTTCGGACTAGCGGGACTATACGAGCAGTACTTC | CASSFGLAGLYEQYF
TRBJ1-3 | . | TRBV28 | . | TGTGCCAGCACCCCCCCGGGCTCTGGAAACACCATATATTTT | CASTPPGSGNTIYF
TRBJ1-1 | . | TRBV30 | . | TGTGCCTGGAGTGTACTTTTGGGGGGAGGCACTGAAGCTTTCTTT | CAWSVLLGGGTEAFF
TRBJ2-1 | . | TRBV7-2 | TRBD2 | TGTGCCAGCAGCTGGGGTGGATGGGGGGGTGAGCAGTTCTTC | CASSWGGWGGEQFF
TRBJ2-7 | . | TRBV7-9 | . | TGTGCCAGCAGCCGGAGTGGAGGGAGAAAGTACGAGCAGTACTTC | CASSRSGGRKYEQYF
TRBJ1-2 | . | TRBV30 | . | TGTGCCTGGAGTCCCGGGACTTCTTATGGCTACACCTTC | CAWSPGTSYGYTF
TRBJ2-7 | . | TRBV5-4 | TRBD2 | TGTGCCAGCAGCTTCTCTCCTCCTAATAGCGGGAGGGCTAAATCCTACGAGCAGTACTTC | CASSFSPPNSGRAKSYEQYF
TRBJ1-2 | . | TRBV30 | TRBD1 | TGTGCCTGGCGACAGGGGAACTATGGCTACACCTTC | CAWRQGNYGYTF
TRBJ2-1 | . | TRBV9 | TRBD2 | TGTGCCAGCACCGCCAGCGGGAGGGAGCATGAGCAGTTCTTC | CASTASGREHEQFF
TRBJ2-7 | . | TRBV5-6 | TRBD2 | TGTGCCAGCAGCTTGAGGTGGGAGGGACTTTACGAGCAGTACTTC | CASSLRWEGLYEQYF
TRBJ2-3 | . | TRBV7-8 | . | TGTGCCAGCAGCTCGGGGGAGTGGGGAAAAAAGACGTATTTT | CASSSGEWGKKTYF
TRBJ2-2 | few | TRBV7-9 | . | TGTGCCAGCATCATGGGGGGAAACACCGGGGAGCTGTTTTTT | CASIMGGNTGELFF
TRBJ1-2 | . | TRBV10-3 | . | TGTGCCATCAGTACCGGGACATCTTATGGCTACACCTTC | CAISTGTSYGYTF
TRBJ2-7 | . | TRBV2 | . | TGTGCCAGCAGTGAAAATCCTATCAGGGATGAGCAGTACTTC | CASSENPIRDEQYF
TRBJ2-3 | . | TRBV28 | TRBD2 | TGTGCCAGCAGTTTTGCACTAGCGGGAGGGCCGGGCACAGATACGCAGTATTTT | CASSFALAGGPGTDTQYF
TRBJ1-5 | . | TRBV27 | . | TGTGCCAGCAGGCCAGGGGTCCCCTTTGATAGCAATCAGCCCCAGCATTTT | CASRPGVPFDSNQPQHF
TRBJ1-3 | . | TRBV5-1 | . | TGCGCCAGCAGCTTGGAAGCGGGGCGCGGTGGAAACACCATATATTTT | CASSLEAGRGGNTIYF
TRBJ1-2 | . | TRBV5-1 | . | TGCGCCAGCAGCTTGCAGGGTAGCTATGGCTACACCTTC | CASSLQGSYGYTF
TRBJ2-3 | . | TRBV6-5 | . | TGTGCCAGCAGTTACTCGATCCCGGAGGCAGATACGCAGTATTTT | CASSYSIPEADTQYF
TRBJ1-1 | . | TRBV10-1 | . | TGCGCCAGCAGCAAGAGGGCTGGGGGGGCGCGACCCCAGAACACTGAAGCTTTCTTT | CASSKRAGGARPQNTEAFF
TRBJ1-1 | . | TRBV9 | TRBD1 | TGTGCCAGCAGCGTAGACTCCAGGGGGAAAGGTGAAGCTTTCTTT | CASSVDSRGKGEAFF
TRBJ2-4 | . | TRBV28 | . | TGTGCCAGCAGCACCGTGCACAGCATAGCCAAAAACATTCAGTACTTC | CASSTVHSIAKNIQYF
TRBJ2-7 | . | TRBV5-1 | . | TGCGCCAGCAGCTTGGTGGGGGGTAACTACGAGCAGTACTTC | CASSLVGGNYEQYF
TRBJ2-7 | . | TRBV30 | . | TGTGCCTGGAGTGTTGCAGACGAGCAGTACTTC | CAWSVADEQYF
TRBJ2-3 | . | TRBV5-1 | . | TGCGCCAGCAGCCTTGCTAGGAGCACAGATACGCAGTATTTT | CASSLARSTDTQYF
TRBJ1-2 | . | TRBV7-8 | TRBD1 | TGTGCCAGCAGCTTAGGAGGGGGCGGCAACTATGGCTACACCTTC | CASSLGGGGNYGYTF
TRBJ2-1 | . | TRBV5-1 | . | TGCGCCAGCAGCTCCCAGGGCATTTACAATGAGCAGTTCTTC | CASSSQGIYNEQFF
TRBJ2-7 | . | TRBV29-1 | TRBD2 | TGCAGCGTTGAATCCCACGGGGGGACCTACGAGCAGTACTTC | CSVESHGGTYEQYF
TRBJ2-1 | . | TRBV6-5 | . | TGTGCCAGCAGTTCTACGGGTGTATCCTACAATGAGCAGTTCTTC | CASSSTGVSYNEQFF
TRBJ1-5 | few | TRBV18 | . | TGTGCCAGCTCACCTTCACAGGGAGCTGGTCAGCCCCAGCATTTT | CASSPSQGAGQPQHF
TRBJ1-4 | . | TRBV4-3 | . | TGCGCCAGCAGCTTTCACAGGGCGAAACTGTTTTTT | CASSFHRAKLFF
TRBJ2-1 | . | TRBV4-2 | . | TGTGCCAGCAGCCAAGATCTAAGGGGTGGGGCGCCTAGAAGGAATGAGCAGTTCTTC | CASSQDLRGGAPRRNEQFF
TRBJ2-5 | . | TRBV6-5 | . | TGTGCCAGCAGTTACCACGTCCGGACAGAAGAGACCCAGTACTTC | CASSYHVRTEETQYF
TRBJ2-1 | . | TRBV13 | TRBD2 | TGTGCCAGCAGCCTTCTAGCGGGAGGGTTCAATGAGCAGTTCTTC | CASSLLAGGFNEQFF
TRBJ2-5 | . | TRBV18 | . | TGTGCCAGCTCACCACTTCTACAGGGTTGGGGGCAAGAGACCCAGTACTTC | CASSPLLQGWGQETQYF
TRBJ1-2 | . | TRBV6-5 | TRBD1 | TGTGCCAGCAGTTCAGGGGGCCACTATGGCTACACCTTC | CASSSGGHYGYTF
TRBJ2-1 | . | TRBV29-1 | TRBD2 | TGCAGCGTTGCCGGGACTAGCCCCATCAATGAGCAGTTCTTC | CSVAGTSPINEQFF
TRBJ2-4 | . | TRBV9 | TRBD2 | TGTGCCAGCAGCGTAGGGGGACTAGCGGAGAACATTCAGTACTTC | CASSVGGLAENIQYF
TRBJ1-1 | . | TRBV27 | TRBD1 | TGTGCCAGCAGAGGACAGGGGATTAACACTGAAGCTTTCTTT | CASRGQGINTEAFF
TRBJ1-2 | few | TRBV2 | . | TGTGCCAGCACCGCACAGGGTCTCAACTATGGCTACACCTTC | CASTAQGLNYGYTF
TRBJ2-7 | . | TRBV28 | . | TGTGCCAGCAGTCTATCCGACAGCCACGAGCAGTACTTC | CASSLSDSHEQYF
TRBJ1-2 | . | TRBV5-1 | TRBD1 | TGCGCCAGCAGCTTGGGACAGGGAGGTGGTGGCTACACCTTC | CASSLGQGGGGYTF
TRBJ2-1 | . | TRBV30 | . | TGTGCCGGGGGGGGCGGCCATTACAATGAGCAGTTCTTC | CAGGGGHYNEQFF
TRBJ1-2 | . | TRBV5-6 | TRBD1 | TGTGCCAGCAGCTTGGGGACAGGTCCAGGCTACACCTTC | CASSLGTGPGYTF
TRBJ1-6 | few | TRBV14 | . | TGTGCCAGCAGCCAAGATCTAAGGGGATCACCCCTCCACTTT | CASSQDLRGSPLHF